This T cell receptor beta chain originates from a study of OX40 agonist ivuxolimab in advanced cancers. Repertoires were generated with immunoSEQ multiplex PCR, while TCRdb's copy carries only in-frame clones and drops some. The sample has roughly 57,000 clones; 60% to 80% are singletons. The V end was cut by 1 base, the J end by 0 bases, with 4 bases between. The germline CDR1 and CDR2 sequences are SGHAT and FQNNGV. The CDR3 loop spans 15 amino acids. The V call is TRBV11-2, the J call TRBJ2-6; D not certain. The input for sequencing was CD4+ or CD8+ T cells sorted from blood, taken in a trial of the OX40 agonist ivuxolimab. The sequence was collected from an adult with an advanced solid tumor such as melanoma, head and neck, liver or kidney cancer. In nucleotides, the CDR3 is TGTGCCAGCAGCTTAGCGGTCTCTGGGGCCAACGTCCTGACTTTC. Amino acid sequence: CASSLAVSGANVLTF.